What follows are 23 T cell receptor beta chains derived from one specimen sequenced in a study of shared clonotypes between healthy human individuals. The method was immunoSEQ multiplex PCR; TCRdb's version includes in-frame clones alone and lacks a portion of them. Found here are more than 2,000,000 clones, approximately 93% of them singletons; the top ten hold approximately 0.4%. The sample comprised naive CD4+ T cells from PBMCs. The subset denotes: CD45RA+ positively selected. The receptors were gathered from a man between 18 and 35 years old in good health. Some clones in this sample may be carry-over from other donors' samples.

The genes are TRBV27 and TRBJ2-5; D not resolved. The CDR3 length is 14 residues. Trimming pared 3 bases from V and 1 base from J, leaving 9 bases between. The germline gives CDR1 MNHEY, CDR2 SMNVEV (reference sequence). The CDR3 here is CASSLTRPQETQYF. CDR3 nucleotides: TGTGCCAGCAGTTTGACCCGACCCCAAGAGACCCAGTACTTC.

V and J are TRBV15 and TRBJ1-5, with a tentative D call TRBD1 (5 bases). Germline CDR1 is LNHNV and CDR2 is YYDKDF (reference sequence). V lost 0 bases and J 3 bases, leaving 15 bases between the germline ends. The CDR3 is 17 amino acids. The CDR3 DNA reads TGTGCCACCAGCAGAGATAGTCAGGGAGGAATCAATCAGCCCCAGCATTTT. It is translated as CATSRDSQGGINQPQHF.

The V and J genes are TRBV5-1 and TRBJ2-5; D is uncertain. V lost 0 bases and J 4 bases, leaving 13 bases between the germline ends. Germline CDR1 SGHRS, CDR2 YFSETQ. CDR3 length equals 15 residues. CDR3: CASSLVVGYGETQYF. Here the CDR3 DNA reads TGCGCCAGCAGCTTGGTGGTAGGATATGGAGAGACCCAGTACTTC.

The chain is built from TRBV10-3 and TRBJ1-6; 9 bases fit TRBD1. The CDR3 has 15 amino acids. Per the germline V gene, CDR1 is ENHRY and CDR2 is SYGVKD. V lost 6 bases to trimming and J lost 10 bases; unmatched junction nucleotides: 10. In DNA, the CDR3 is TGTGCCATCAGAGAGGACAGGGGCTCAAGGTCACCCCTCCACTTT. It specifies CAIREDRGSRSPLHF.

This clone was seen a single time. DNA for the CDR3: TGCGCCAGCAGCCCCTTCCCCCGGGGTGTTGGCTACACCTTC. This encodes CASSPFPRGVGYTF. The chain joins TRBV4-3 to TRBJ1-2; D unresolved. CDR3 length equals 14 residues. Per germline, CDR1 LGHNA and CDR2 YSLEER. Trimming removed 4 bases at V and 7 bases at J, with 16 bases between.

The gene calls are TRBV19 and TRBJ1-1; tentatively, D is TRBD1 (6 bases). The CDR3 consists of 14 residues. V lost 3 bases, J lost 10 bases, and 18 bases lay in between. Germline V gene lookup returns CDR1 LNHDA and CDR2 SQIVND (reference sequence). CDR3: CASSMGTGIVGAFF. For the CDR3, the DNA is TGTGCCAGTAGTATGGGAACAGGGATAGTGGGAGCTTTCTTT.

The chain uses TRBV5-3 and TRBJ2-2; D might be TRBD1 (6 bases). TRBV5-3 is known as an ORF, though its function is uncertain. V lost 3 bases to trimming and J lost 3 bases, with 24 bases between them. The CDR3 is made up of 19 amino acids. CDR3 DNA sequence: TGTGCCAGAAGCTCACCTTCCCCGACAGGAGAAAAGGACACCGGGGAGCTGTTTTTT. It specifies CARSSPSPTGEKDTGELFF.

Comment on this clone: Other DNA sequences in this specimen translate into the identical CDR3. V is TRBV11-1 and J is TRBJ2-7, with a possible D match to TRBD2 (6 bases). CDR1 is SGHAT and CDR2 is FQDESV in the germline V gene (reference sequence). CDR3 size: 14 residues. The V gene lost 5 bases and the J gene lost 5 bases, with 16 bases spanning the gap. CDR3 sequence: CASSLRTSGHEQYF. CDR3 DNA sequence: TGTGCCAGCAGCCTCAGGACAAGCGGGCACGAGCAGTACTTC.

The chain links TRBV7-2 to TRBJ1-1; D call uncertain. The CDR3 covers 14 residues. V was cut by 2 bases and J by 2 bases, with 9 bases left in between. From germline, CDR1 is SGHTA and CDR2 FQGNSA. The DNA for the CDR3 is TGTGCCAGCAGCTTAATGCAGACCAACACTGAAGCTTTCTTT. Protein sequence: CASSLMQTNTEAFF.

This chain joins TRBV11-2 and TRBJ2-3; unclear D gene. CDR1 and CDR2 (germline): SGHAT, FQNNGV. Trimming took 5 bases from V and 1 from J, leaving 19 bases between them. The CDR3 runs 17 residues. The CDR3 region has the DNA TGTGCCAGCAGCCACACGCGCCGGGCCCCCGGCACAGATACGCAGTATTTT. This gives the protein CASSHTRRAPGTDTQYF. Using reference TRBV11-2 and TRBJ2-3 for the parts outside the CDR3, the full variable domain is EAGVAQSPRYKIIEKRQSVAFWCNPISGHATLYWYQQILGQGPKLLIQFQNNGVVDDSQLPKDRFSAERLKGVDSTLKIQPAKLEDSAVYLCASSHTRRAPGTDTQYFGPGTRLTVL.

The chain recombines TRBV7-9 with TRBJ1-5; D not certain. The CDR3 consists of 12 residues. V was clipped by 4 bases and J by 7 bases, with 8 bases between them. CDR1 is SEHNR, CDR2 FQNEAQ, per germline (reference sequence). The CDR3 loop reads CASSSPGQPQHF. The CDR3 region has the DNA TGTGCCAGCAGCTCCCCGGGGCAGCCCCAGCATTTT.

This clone appeared a single time. The gene calls are TRBV28 and TRBJ1-6; TRBD1 might be the D (6 bases). The germline V gene encodes CDR1 MDHEN and CDR2 SYDVKM. This CDR3 spans 17 amino acids. Deletions cut 5 bases from V and 6 bases from J, with 20 bases between. Written as DNA, the CDR3 is TGTGCCAGCAGTCAAGGCCTGGGGGCCGGAGCTAATTCACCCCTCCACTTT. Its translation is CASSQGLGAGANSPLHF.

The chain employs TRBV10-3 and TRBJ2-7; 9 bases agree with TRBD2. The germline V gene has CDR1 ENHRY and CDR2 SYGVKD. This CDR3 spans 14 amino acids. Trimming removed 4 bases from V and 4 bases from J; junction bases left unmatched: 5. CDR3 DNA sequence: TGTGCCATCAGTGGGTCTAGCGGGGCATACGAGCAGTACTTC. Protein sequence: CAISGSSGAYEQYF.

The chain has TRBV7-3 and TRBJ2-1; D remains unclear. This CDR3 comprises 13 residues. Trimming left V 1 base short and J 9 bases short, with 10 bases between. CDR1 is SGHTA, CDR2 FQGTGA, per germline. DNA for the CDR3: TGTGCCAGCAGCTTAATCGACGGGTCTGAGCAGTTCTTC. It encodes CASSLIDGSEQFF.

The V and J genes are TRBV7-2 and TRBJ2-3; no clear D. Per germline, CDR1 SGHTA and CDR2 FQGNSA. The CDR3 runs to 13 residues. Trimming pared 4 bases from V and 6 bases from J, leaving 11 bases between. The CDR3 sequence is CASSSQAMDTQYF. As DNA, the CDR3 is TGTGCCAGCAGCTCACAAGCAATGGATACGCAGTATTTT.

The J gene is TRBJ2-7, the V gene TRBV27, with D possibly being TRBD1 or TRBD2 (6 bases each). CDR1 and CDR2 from the germline V gene are MNHEY and SMNVEV (reference sequence). V was clipped by 5 bases and J by 9 bases, with 17 bases between them. This CDR3 contains 13 residues. This chain's CDR3 is CASSPNRAGGQYF. CDR3 nucleotides: TGTGCCAGCAGTCCCAACAGGGCCGGGGGGCAGTACTTC.

V is TRBV28 and J is TRBJ2-7, with TRBD2 as a possible D gene (7 bases). The CDR3 is made up of 15 amino acids. The germline V and J ends were trimmed by 5 bases and 6 bases, with 20 bases remaining between them. CDR1 and CDR2 from the germline V gene are MDHEN and SYDVKM. The CDR3 loop is CASSPQGRGNGEQYF. CDR3 sequence (DNA): TGTGCCAGCAGTCCCCAAGGGAGGGGGAACGGCGAGCAGTACTTC.

This chain uses TRBV5-4 with TRBJ2-5, with D unclear. V was cut by 3 bases and J by 4 bases, with 7 bases left in between. CDR1 is SGHNT and CDR2 is YYREEE in the germline V gene (reference sequence). The CDR3 is 12 residues long. CDR3 nucleotides: TGTGCCAGCAGCTCCCGTGCAGAGACCCAGTACTTC. Its translation: CASSSRAETQYF.

The rearrangement links TRBV18 to TRBJ1-1; D remains unclear. CDR3 length: 13 amino acids. Trimming removed 6 bases from V and 11 bases from J, with 19 bases in between. Germline loops: CDR1 KGHSH, CDR2 LQKENI. The CDR3 DNA follows: TGTGCCAGCTCCCCCCCCGGGGTGGACGTGGCTTTCTTT. Translating gives CASSPPGVDVAFF.

This clone was seen just once. This chain links TRBV1 with TRBJ1-2. TRBV1 is flagged as a pseudogene. The CDR3 has 17 amino acids. The CDR3 sequence is CTATLSDIEGRDYGYTF. As DNA, the CDR3 is TGCACCGCGACTTTATCGGACATCGAAGGGAGGGACTATGGCTACACCTTC.

This clone was seen only once. V gene TRBV27 combines with J gene TRBJ1-4; weak D call: TRBD1 (5 bases). V shed 6 bases and J shed 10 bases, with 9 bases lying between them. CDR1 and CDR2 (germline): MNHEY, SMNVEV (reference sequence). This CDR3 has 11 residues. The CDR3 sequence is CASRSGTKLFF. The DNA for the CDR3 is TGTGCCAGCAGATCCGGGACAAAACTGTTTTTT. Full variable domain (outside the CDR3, taken from reference TRBV27 and TRBJ1-4): EAQVTQNPRYLITVTGKKLTVTCSQNMNHEYMSWYRQDPGLGLRQIYYSMNVEVTDKGDVPEGYKVSRKEKRNFPLILESPSPNQTSLYFCASRSGTKLFFGSGTQLSVL.

This chain links TRBV19 with TRBJ2-1; D remains ambiguous. CDR1 is LNHDA, CDR2 SQIVND, per germline (reference sequence). The CDR3 runs 12 residues. V lost 8 bases, J lost 9 bases, and 14 bases lay in between. This CDR3 is CASGPLDGEQFF. The CDR3 bases are TGTGCCAGTGGCCCTCTCGACGGTGAGCAGTTCTTC.

On this clone: The same CDR3 arises from other DNA sequences in this sample as well. The chain has TRBV28 and TRBJ2-7, with TRBD2 as a possible D gene (6 bases). CDR3 length equals 12 residues. Germline V gene lookup returns CDR1 MDHEN and CDR2 SYDVKM. V gave up 4 bases and J gave up 2 bases, with 6 bases separating them. CDR3 DNA sequence: TGTGCCAGCAGTTGGGGGGCCTACGAGCAGTACTTC. This translates into CASSWGAYEQYF.